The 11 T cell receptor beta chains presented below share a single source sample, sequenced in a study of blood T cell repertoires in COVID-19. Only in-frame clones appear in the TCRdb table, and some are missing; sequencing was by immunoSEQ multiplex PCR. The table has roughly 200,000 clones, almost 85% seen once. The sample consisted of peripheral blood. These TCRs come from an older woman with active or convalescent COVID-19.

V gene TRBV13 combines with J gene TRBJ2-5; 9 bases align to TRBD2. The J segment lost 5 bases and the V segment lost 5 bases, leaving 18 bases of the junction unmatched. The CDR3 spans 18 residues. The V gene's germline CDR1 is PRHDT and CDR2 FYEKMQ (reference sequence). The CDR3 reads CASSPGPTSGTFKETQYF. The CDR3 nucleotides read TGTGCCAGCAGCCCGGGGCCGACTAGCGGTACGTTCAAGGAGACCCAGTACTTC.

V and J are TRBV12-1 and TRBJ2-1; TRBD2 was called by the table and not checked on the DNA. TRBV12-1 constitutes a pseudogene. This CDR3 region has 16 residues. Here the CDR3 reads CASSFTREGPYNEQFF. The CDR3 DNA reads TGTGCCAGCAGCTTTACGCGGGAGGGGCCCTACAATGAGCAGTTCTTC.

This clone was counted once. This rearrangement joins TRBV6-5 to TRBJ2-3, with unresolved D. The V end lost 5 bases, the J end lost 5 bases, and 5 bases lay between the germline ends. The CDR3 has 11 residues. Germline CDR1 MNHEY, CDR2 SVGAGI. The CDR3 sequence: CASSTGDTQYF. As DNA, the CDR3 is TGTGCCAGCAGTACGGGAGATACGCAGTATTTT.

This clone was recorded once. This CDR3 reads CASSRRGETQYF. Here the CDR3 DNA reads TGTGCCAGCAGTCGGCGGGGAGAGACCCAGTACTTC. This chain joins TRBV7-6 and TRBJ2-5; the D gene is possibly TRBD2 (6 bases). The CDR3 covers 12 residues. V shed 6 bases and J shed 4 bases, with 9 bases lying between them. From germline, CDR1 is SGHVS and CDR2 FNYEAQ.

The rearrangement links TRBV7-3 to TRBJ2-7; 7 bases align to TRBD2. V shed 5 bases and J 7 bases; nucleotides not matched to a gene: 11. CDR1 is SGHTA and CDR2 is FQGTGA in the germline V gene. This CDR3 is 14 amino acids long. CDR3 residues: CASSRGGTLGEQYF. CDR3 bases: TGTGCCAGCAGCCGGGGAGGGACCCTCGGGGAGCAGTACTTC. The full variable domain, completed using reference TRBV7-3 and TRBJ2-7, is GAGVSQTPSNKVTEKGKYVELRCDPISGHTALYWYRQSLGQGPEFLIYFQGTGAADDSGLPNDRFFAVRPEGSVSTLKIQRTERGDSAVYLCASSRGGTLGEQYFGPGTRLTVT.

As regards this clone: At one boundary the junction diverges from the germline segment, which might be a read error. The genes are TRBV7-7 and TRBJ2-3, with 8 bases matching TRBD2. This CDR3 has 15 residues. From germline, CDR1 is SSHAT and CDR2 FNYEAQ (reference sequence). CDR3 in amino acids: CASSRGSGTKDTQYF. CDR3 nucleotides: TGTGCTAGCAGCCGGGGTAGCGGGACGAAAGATACGCAGTATTTT.

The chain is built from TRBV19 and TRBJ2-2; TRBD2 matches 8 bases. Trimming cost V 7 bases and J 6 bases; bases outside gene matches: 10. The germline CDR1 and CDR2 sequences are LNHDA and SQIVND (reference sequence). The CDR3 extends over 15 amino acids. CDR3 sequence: CASNLAGGRAGELFF. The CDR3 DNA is TGTGCCAGTAATTTGGCGGGAGGCCGCGCCGGGGAGCTGTTTTTT.

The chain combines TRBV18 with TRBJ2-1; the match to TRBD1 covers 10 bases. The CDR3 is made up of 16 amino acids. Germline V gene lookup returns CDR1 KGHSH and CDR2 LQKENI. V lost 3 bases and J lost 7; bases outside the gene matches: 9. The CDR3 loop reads CASSPAGTGVGNEQFF. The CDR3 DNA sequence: TGTGCCAGCTCACCGGCCGGGACAGGGGTCGGGAATGAGCAGTTCTTC.

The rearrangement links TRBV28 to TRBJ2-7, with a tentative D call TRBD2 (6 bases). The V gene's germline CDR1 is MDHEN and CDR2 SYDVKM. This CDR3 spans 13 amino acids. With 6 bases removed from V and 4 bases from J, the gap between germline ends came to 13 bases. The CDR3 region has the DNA TGTGCCAGCAGAAGACTAGGGCCTTACGAGCAGTACTTC. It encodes CASRRLGPYEQYF.

Here the CDR3 reads CATSRDQGGLGYEQYF. In DNA, the CDR3 is TGTGCCACCAGCAGAGATCAAGGGGGCTTGGGCTACGAGCAGTACTTC. V and J are TRBV15 and TRBJ2-7, with 7 bases identical to TRBD1. The germline CDR1 and CDR2 sequences are LNHNV and YYDKDF (reference sequence). V gave up 0 bases and J gave up 3 bases; unmatched junction bases: 8. The CDR3 is 16 amino acids.

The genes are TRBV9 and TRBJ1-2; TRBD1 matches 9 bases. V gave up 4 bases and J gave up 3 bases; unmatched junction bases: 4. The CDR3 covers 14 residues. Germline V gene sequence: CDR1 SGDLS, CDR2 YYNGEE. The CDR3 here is CASSRRQGDYGYTF. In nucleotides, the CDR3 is TGTGCCAGCAGCAGAAGACAGGGGGACTATGGCTACACCTTC.